This section outlines one T cell receptor beta chain sequence together with its context. No antigen is known for it. The junction differs from germline at one of its ends, possibly a read error. Aged roughly 6 to 90, donors were systemically healthy Caucasians from Russia. The study isolated at least 6.5 million PBMCs from each sample. This specimen belongs to a study of blood T cells in healthy people across ages. Regarding the study as a whole: In older individuals, TCR beta diversity per million T cells was lower, falling roughly linearly with age.

It was with a sample-barcoded 5' primer and a J-beta primer mix that a second PCR of about 7 to 12 cycles was run. The template-switch adaptor was a 5' adaptor with 12 random nucleotides. It tagged each cDNA molecule. MiXCR, run by TCRdb on the 5' RACE reads, gives a single entry per CDR3 protein. The profile shows approximately 810,000 distinct CDR3 sequences, 25% to 30% of them singletons. The germline gives CDR1 MNHEY, CDR2 SVGAGI. CDR3 size: 15 residues. This receptor was identified in an elderly woman in good health. Sequencing was done on a sample of blood. The J gene is TRBJ2-1, the V gene TRBV6-5; 7 positions agree with TRBD2. CDR3 coding DNA: TGTGCCAGCTCCCTGGTTAGCGGGCCTTACAATGGGCAGTTCTTC. It translates to CASSLVSGPYNGQFF.